This T cell receptor beta chain was captured in a study of cytomegalovirus exposure and HLA in healthy donors (dated 2017 in TCRdb). Concerning the study at large: In an earlier analysis of 550 to 750 of the donors, about 270 Gb of sequence data and 100 million or so unique TCR beta sequences from about 190 million T cells were reported. Among about 390 genotyped donors of the cohort, an average of approximately 240,000 unique TCR beta nucleotide sequences were sequenced per donor, roughly 18% of them non-productive. Using immunosequencing, the study profiled T cell repertoires from around 670 subjects and related those repertoires to cytomegalovirus serostatus. HLA typing included class I and class II loci at four-digit resolution. In addition to the first cohort of 650 to 750 subjects, a separate validation cohort of 130 or so different subjects was used. Five DR-DQ haplotypes were handled as single units for association and clustering, since linkage in the cohort was strong. All discovery cohort repertoires had been generated using a single sequencing platform. Donor age, sex, ethnicity and CMV serostatus were compiled alongside the repertoire data. A later genetic analysis took genome-wide SNP genotypes for about 65% of the roughly 670 donors and used that subset as a discovery cohort. To study patterns of TCR occurrence, a later analysis re-analyzed previously published TCR beta repertoires from 666 donors and added high-resolution HLA genotyping. The later analysis used no new phenotypic data to find candidate immune exposures, relying instead on TCR beta sequences and their occurrence across donors. To predict cytomegalovirus infection status, the study combined high-throughput TCR immunosequencing, statistical association of individual TCRs with disease status, and machine learning. The study aimed to test whether signatures of past pathogen exposure could be identified by cataloging public T cell receptors. To decide whether each TCR beta V gene segment behaved as functional or pseudogenic, an earlier analysis of several hundred of the donors relied on high-throughput TCR beta sequencing. The number of typed donors differed by locus: about 620-640 for A, B, C, DRB1 and DQB1; some 500 for DQA1; around 580 for DPA1; and approximately 450 for DPB1. Roughly 300 gigabases of sequencing data and around 80 million unique TCR sequences made up an early release that covered several hundred HLA-typed donors. Among the roughly 430 genotyped donors, about 83% belonged to the genetic ancestry cluster associated with self-reported Caucasian donors. What the study reported, not specific to this receptor: Presence/absence analyses assumed roughly uniform sequencing depth across donors, an assumption that may not hold. A later analysis associated roughly 17,000 TCR beta sequences with specific HLA alleles at a false discovery rate of 0.05. For the cohort, immune exposure information was limited to CMV serostatus. When HLA alleles, especially DR and DQ, strongly co-occurred, TCR associations were difficult to assign to individual alleles. According to the authors, the approach could potentially be generalized to other disease states and immunological phenotypes. Some IMGT-functional V segments, including TRBV6-2 and TRBV6-3, could not be told apart with the 87-base-pair reads, so those segments were excluded. A few of the identified cytomegalovirus-associated TCR beta chains were confirmed in vitro to be specific for cytomegalovirus antigens. Because some donors lacked HLA typing at each locus, the association tests relied only on the typed subset. In the study, around 150 TCR beta chains were listed as associated with cytomegalovirus. Most TCR sequences were observed very rarely across donors, whereas some public TCRs were present in many individuals. Only TCR beta chains were sequenced in this cohort, and the absence of alpha or paired-chain data limited detectable features. Cytomegalovirus status was reported to be diagnosed by the classifier with high specificity and sensitivity in both the original and validation cohorts. Compared with the 666-donor mean, donors in an Asian-associated ancestry cluster had fewer N-insertions in productive TCRs, according to a later genetic analysis. V-gene and J-gene trimming of TCR beta chains was associated with a missense DCLRE1C variant in a later genetic analysis, and the association was replicated in an independent cohort. The sequencing pipeline was judged likely to have produced a cluster of highly shared sequence variants as a technical artifact. Correlated functional status among segregating V segments might reflect linkage disequilibrium, but an unknown experimental factor could not be ruled out. In a later analysis, HLA-associated TCR beta chains showed more clonal expansion and lower generation probabilities than non-associated chains that were equally common. In a later analysis, TCR association rates were found to vary across HLA loci, with the most associated TCRs seen for DRB1 alleles and the fewest for HLA-C alleles. In a later analysis, several top co-occurrence clusters were reported to appear linked to parvovirus B19, influenza, CMV and Epstein-Barr virus. Because counts were too low, around 18 rarely observed V segments, including chromosome 9 orphons, were left out of the earlier analysis of several hundred of the donors. A further reported finding was that TCR beta sequences accurately predicted the HLA-A and HLA-B alleles for most subjects in the first cohort. In an earlier analysis of about 550 of the donors, most TCR beta V segments were observed in productive rearrangements about 90% or about 30% of the time, broadly matching IMGT annotations. Most CMV-associated TCR beta chains appeared to be HLA-restricted in a later analysis, and the HLA associations seemed to be driven largely by CMV exposure.

Libraries were prepared through the immunoSEQ multiplex PCR assay. For the multiplex PCR, a mixture combining 60 forward primers for TCR Vbeta segments and 13 reverse primers for TCR Jbeta segments was used. The CDR3 region of rearranged TCR beta genes was amplified from genomic DNA by a multiplex PCR assay. Amplified TCR beta libraries were sequenced as 87-base-pair reads on the Illumina HiSeq System. The original pipeline was this. A later analysis tallied 75 million to 95 million unique TCR beta chains across the 650 to 750 repertoires, and some 12 million of those chains were shared by two or more donors. Raw reads were error-corrected and collapsed into unique sequences by a nearest-neighbor algorithm in which closely related sequences were merged to remove PCR and sequencing errors. CDR3 sequences were aligned to IMGT reference sequences to assign V, D and J gene segments. For a sequence to be retained, a match of at least six nucleotides to both a V gene segment and a J gene segment was required. Rearrangements were classified as productive when the CDR3 lacked stop codons and remained in frame with V and J, and all other rearrangements were classified as non-productive. Following IMGT convention, CDR3 was defined as the stretch from the second conserved V-encoded cysteine up to the conserved J-encoded phenylalanine. The earlier analysis of roughly 590 of the donors excluded any sequence lacking an unambiguous match to a single V gene segment. An earlier analysis of a few hundred of the donors called V segments functional above 56.7% productive rearrangements and segregating when the between-donor standard deviation exceeded 5%. To diagnose cytomegalovirus status from the catalog of TCR beta chain sequences, a statistical classification framework was built. In a later analysis, TCR nucleotide sequences were compared against IMGT/GENE-DB human TR gene sequences so that V and J genes could be assigned. Using the TCRdist pipeline, a later analysis assigned CDR3 sequences along with most-parsimonious VDJ recombination scenarios. In a later analysis, every TCR beta chain was defined by the combination of its CDR3 amino acid sequence and its V-gene family, and reads without a unique V-gene family were dropped. To address suspected cross-contamination and a sequencing artifact, a later analysis removed several hundred highly shared, low-generation-probability nucleotide sequences. For each public chain, a later analysis derived a clonal expansion index from normalized ranks of inferred template counts within each repertoire. In a later analysis, generation probabilities were computed using a VDJ recombination model fitted to out-of-frame rearrangements, and the results were checked against IGoR. In a later analysis, TCR-TCR, TCR-HLA and TCR-CMV co-occurrence was scored with hypergeometric tests, and a repertoire-size bias correction was applied to TCR pairs. False discovery rates were estimated in a later analysis by permuting HLA or CMV assignments 20 times. In a later analysis, co-occurring TCRs were grouped with DBSCAN, and TCRdist sequence similarity was added when clustering was performed within HLA-allele-positive subsets. Repertoires with fewer than 30,000 or more than 120,000 public chains, plus five repertoires with anomalous nucleotide sharing, were excluded from co-occurrence clustering. TCRdb carries this immuneACCESS record with in-frame sequences only. Its versions omit some clonotypes, under half of them owing to an unresolved V gene in the studies checked, with the rest unexplained. V and J calls and clone size are as listed in that table; D and trimming were resolved from the DNA. The sample table shows around 130,000 clones, and 70% to 85% are seen once. The top ten clones comprise about 3% of the sample.

Of note for this clone: Its antigen remains unidentified. One base away there is no much larger clone; base qualities are not given.

The CDR3 runs 15 amino acids, cysteine and phenylalanine included. Of the read, only the CDR3 DNA is kept; its 45 bases are in frame from base 1. Reading the germline V gene gives CDR1 SGDLS and CDR2 YYNGEE. V and J lose 3 bases and 10 bases, and a span of 20 bases separates them. In total, more than 500 healthy bone marrow donors made up the cohort. Cohort members were all nominally healthy when sampled, although unrecorded immune exposures were likely present. The donor tested CMV seropositive and was one of the 289 seropositive cohort members. Each donor provided a peripheral blood sample, and peripheral blood mononuclear cells were used for TCR beta sequencing. Genomic DNA extraction from the blood cell samples was performed with the Qiagen DNeasy Blood Extraction Kit.

The sequenced sample was PBMCs. The V and J segments used are TRBV9 and TRBJ1-3; TRBD1 is a possible D gene, resting on 6 matching bases. The sequence derives from a woman aged 18 to 35 in good health and CMV-seropositive. The CDR3 protein: CASSATPVGAGTIYF. The nucleotide sequence reads TGTGCCAGCAGCGCGACCCCCGTGGGGGCCGGGACCATATATTTT.